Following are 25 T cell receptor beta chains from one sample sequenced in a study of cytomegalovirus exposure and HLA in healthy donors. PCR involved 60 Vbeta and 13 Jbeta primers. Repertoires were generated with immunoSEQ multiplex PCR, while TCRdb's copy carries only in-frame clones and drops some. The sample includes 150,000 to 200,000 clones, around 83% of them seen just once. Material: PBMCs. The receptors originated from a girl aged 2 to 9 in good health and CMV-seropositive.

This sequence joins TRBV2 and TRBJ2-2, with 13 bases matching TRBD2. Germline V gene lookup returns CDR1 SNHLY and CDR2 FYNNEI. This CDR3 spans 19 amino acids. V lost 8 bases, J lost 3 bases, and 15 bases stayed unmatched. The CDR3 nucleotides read TGTGCCAGCCGGTTTTGGGGACTAGCGGGACCCTGGGACACCGGGGAGCTGTTTTTT. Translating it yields CASRFWGLAGPWDTGELFF.

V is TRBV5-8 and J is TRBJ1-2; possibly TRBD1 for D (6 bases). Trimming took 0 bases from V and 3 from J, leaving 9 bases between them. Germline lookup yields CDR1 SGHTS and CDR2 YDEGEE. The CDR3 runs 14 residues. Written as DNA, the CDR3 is TGTGCCAGCAGCTTGGCAGGGGCCGACTATGGCTACACCTTC. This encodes CASSLAGADYGYTF.

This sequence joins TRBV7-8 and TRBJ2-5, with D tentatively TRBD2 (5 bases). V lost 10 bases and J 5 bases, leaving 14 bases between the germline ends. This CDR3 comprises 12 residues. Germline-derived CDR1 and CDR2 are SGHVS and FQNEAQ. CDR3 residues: CATRTLAETQYF. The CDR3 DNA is TGTGCCACCCGGACTTTGGCCGAGACCCAGTACTTC.

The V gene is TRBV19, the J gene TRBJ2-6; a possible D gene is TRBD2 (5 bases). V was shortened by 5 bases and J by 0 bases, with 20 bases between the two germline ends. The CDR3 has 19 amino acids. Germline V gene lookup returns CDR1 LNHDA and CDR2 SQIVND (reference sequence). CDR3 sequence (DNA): TGTGCCAGTAGTCCCCGGTTAGAGGGTGTAGGCTCTGGGGCCAACGTCCTGACTTTC. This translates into CASSPRLEGVGSGANVLTF.

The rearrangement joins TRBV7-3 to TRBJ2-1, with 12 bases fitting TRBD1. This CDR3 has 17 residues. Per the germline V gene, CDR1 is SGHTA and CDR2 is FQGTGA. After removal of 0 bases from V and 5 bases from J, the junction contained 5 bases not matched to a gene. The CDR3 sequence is CASSLTRDRGPNNEQFF. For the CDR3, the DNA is TGTGCCAGCAGCTTAACTCGGGACAGGGGGCCTAACAATGAGCAGTTCTTC.

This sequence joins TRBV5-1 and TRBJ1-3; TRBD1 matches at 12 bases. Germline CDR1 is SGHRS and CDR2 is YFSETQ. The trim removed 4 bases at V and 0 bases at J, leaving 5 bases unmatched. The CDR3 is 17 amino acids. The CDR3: CASSPGQGALSGNTIYF. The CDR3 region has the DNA TGCGCCAGCAGCCCGGGACAGGGGGCACTCTCTGGAAACACCATATATTTT.

This CDR3 reads CASSIRGHYTEAFF. The CDR3 DNA sequence: TGTGCCAGTAGTATTAGAGGACACTACACTGAAGCTTTCTTT. V and J are TRBV19 and TRBJ1-1, with a weak D call TRBD1 (5 bases). The germline V gene encodes CDR1 LNHDA and CDR2 SQIVND (reference sequence). This CDR3 is 14 amino acids long. V gave up 3 bases and J gave up 3 bases, with 11 bases separating them.

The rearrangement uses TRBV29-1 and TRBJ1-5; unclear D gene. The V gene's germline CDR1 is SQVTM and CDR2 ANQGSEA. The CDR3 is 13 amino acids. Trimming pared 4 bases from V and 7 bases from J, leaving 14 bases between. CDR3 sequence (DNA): TGCAGCGTTGCTTTTTCCCATCAGCAGCCCCAGCATTTT. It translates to CSVAFSHQQPQHF. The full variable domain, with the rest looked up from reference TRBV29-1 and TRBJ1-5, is SAVISQKPSRDICQRGTSLTIQCQVDSQVTMMFWYRQQPGQSLTLIATANQGSEATYESGFVIDKFPISRPNLTFSTLTVSNMSPEDSSIYLCSVAFSHQQPQHFGDGTRLSIL.

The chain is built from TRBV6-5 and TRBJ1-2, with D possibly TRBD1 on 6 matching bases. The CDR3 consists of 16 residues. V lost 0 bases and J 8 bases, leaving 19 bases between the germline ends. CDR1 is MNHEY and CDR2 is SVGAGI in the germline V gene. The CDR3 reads CASSYSRGTPGGGYTF. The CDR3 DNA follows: TGTGCCAGCAGTTACTCGAGAGGGACACCAGGTGGAGGCTACACCTTC.

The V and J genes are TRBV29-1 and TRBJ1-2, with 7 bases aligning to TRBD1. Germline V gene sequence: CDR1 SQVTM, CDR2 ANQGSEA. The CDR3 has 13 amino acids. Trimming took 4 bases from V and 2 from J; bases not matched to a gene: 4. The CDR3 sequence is CSVAWDRNYGYTF. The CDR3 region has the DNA TGCAGCGTTGCATGGGACAGAAACTATGGCTACACCTTC.

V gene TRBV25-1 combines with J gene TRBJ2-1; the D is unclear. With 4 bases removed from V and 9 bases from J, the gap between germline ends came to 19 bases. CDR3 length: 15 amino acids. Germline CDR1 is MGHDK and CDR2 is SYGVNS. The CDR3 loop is CASSVTIPRYGEQFF. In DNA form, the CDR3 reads TGTGCCAGCAGTGTCACGATCCCCAGGTACGGTGAGCAGTTCTTC.

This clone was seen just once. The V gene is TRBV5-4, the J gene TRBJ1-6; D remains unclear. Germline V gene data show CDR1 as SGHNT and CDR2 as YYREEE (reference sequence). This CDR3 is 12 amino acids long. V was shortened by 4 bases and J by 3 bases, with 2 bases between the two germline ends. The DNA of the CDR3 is TGTGCCAGCAGCCTCTATAATTCACCCCTCCACTTT. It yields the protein CASSLYNSPLHF. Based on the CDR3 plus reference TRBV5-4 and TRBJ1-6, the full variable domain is ETGVTQSPTHLIKTRGQQVTLRCSSQSGHNTVSWYQQALGQGPQFIFQYYREEENGRGNFPPRFSGLQFPNYSSELNVNALELDDSALYLCASSLYNSPLHFGNGTRLTVT.

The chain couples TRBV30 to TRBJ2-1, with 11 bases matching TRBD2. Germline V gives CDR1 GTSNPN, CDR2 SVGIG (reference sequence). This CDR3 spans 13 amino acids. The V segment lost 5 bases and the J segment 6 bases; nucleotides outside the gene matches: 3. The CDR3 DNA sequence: TGTGCCTGGTCTAGCGGGAGGTTCAATGAGCAGTTCTTC. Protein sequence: CAWSSGRFNEQFF.

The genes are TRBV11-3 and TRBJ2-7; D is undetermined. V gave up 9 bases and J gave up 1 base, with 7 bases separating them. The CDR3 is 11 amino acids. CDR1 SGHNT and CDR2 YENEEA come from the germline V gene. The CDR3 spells CASESSYEQYF. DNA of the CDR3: TGTGCCAGTGAGAGTTCCTACGAGCAGTACTTC.

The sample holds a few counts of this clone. The CDR3 loop is CASSLAYRDLNTEAFF. In nucleotides, the CDR3 is TGTGCCAGCAGCTTGGCCTATAGGGACTTGAACACTGAAGCTTTCTTT. This chain links TRBV5-4 with TRBJ1-1; D may be TRBD1 (5 bases). V dropped 0 bases and J dropped 0 bases, with 12 bases sitting between them. The CDR3 runs to 16 residues. CDR1 and CDR2 (germline): SGHNT, YYREEE (reference sequence).

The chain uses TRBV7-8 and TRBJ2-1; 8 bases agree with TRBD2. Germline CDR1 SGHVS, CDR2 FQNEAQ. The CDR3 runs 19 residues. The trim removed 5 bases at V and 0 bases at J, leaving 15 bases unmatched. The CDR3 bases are TGTGCCAGCAGCCTCCAAAGGTTACTAGCGGAGAGCTCCTACAATGAGCAGTTCTTC. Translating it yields CASSLQRLLAESSYNEQFF.

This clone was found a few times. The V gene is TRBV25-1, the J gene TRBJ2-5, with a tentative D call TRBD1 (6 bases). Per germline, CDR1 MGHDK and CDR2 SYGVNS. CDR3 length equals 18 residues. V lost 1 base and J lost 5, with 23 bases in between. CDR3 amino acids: CASSESTRDIRGWETQYF. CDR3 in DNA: TGTGCCAGCAGTGAATCGACCCGGGACATAAGGGGTTGGGAGACCCAGTACTTC.

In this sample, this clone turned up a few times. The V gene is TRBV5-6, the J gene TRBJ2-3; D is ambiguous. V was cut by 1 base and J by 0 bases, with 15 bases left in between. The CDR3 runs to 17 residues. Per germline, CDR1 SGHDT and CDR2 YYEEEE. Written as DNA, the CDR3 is TGTGCCAGCAGCTTGTTTTCGGGTCGGCGAAGCACAGATACGCAGTATTTT. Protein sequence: CASSLFSGRRSTDTQYF.

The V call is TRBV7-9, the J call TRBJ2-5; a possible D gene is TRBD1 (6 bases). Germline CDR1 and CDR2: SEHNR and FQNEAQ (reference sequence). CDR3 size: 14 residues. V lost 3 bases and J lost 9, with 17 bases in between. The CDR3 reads CASSLPGHMRSQYF. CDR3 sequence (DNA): TGTGCCAGCAGCTTGCCGGGACATATGAGGTCCCAGTACTTC.

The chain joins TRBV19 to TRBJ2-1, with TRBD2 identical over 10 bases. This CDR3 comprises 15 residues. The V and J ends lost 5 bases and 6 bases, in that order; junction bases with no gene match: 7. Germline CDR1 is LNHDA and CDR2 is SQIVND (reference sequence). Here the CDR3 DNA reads TGTGCCAGTAGTGATCTAGCGGGAGCTCGCAATGAGCAGTTCTTC. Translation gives CASSDLAGARNEQFF. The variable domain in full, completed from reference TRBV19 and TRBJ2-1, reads DGGITQSPKYLFRKEGQNVTLSCEQNLNHDAMYWYRQDPGQGLRLIYYSQIVNDFQKGDIAEGYSVSREKKESFPLTVTSAQKNPTAFYLCASSDLAGARNEQFFGPGTRLTVL.

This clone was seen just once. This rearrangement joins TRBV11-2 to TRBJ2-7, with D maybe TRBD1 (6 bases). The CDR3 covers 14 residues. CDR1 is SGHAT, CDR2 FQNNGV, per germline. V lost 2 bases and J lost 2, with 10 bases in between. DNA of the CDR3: TGTGCCAGCAGCTTAAGTCCAGGGGCCTACGAGCAGTACTTC. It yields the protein CASSLSPGAYEQYF.

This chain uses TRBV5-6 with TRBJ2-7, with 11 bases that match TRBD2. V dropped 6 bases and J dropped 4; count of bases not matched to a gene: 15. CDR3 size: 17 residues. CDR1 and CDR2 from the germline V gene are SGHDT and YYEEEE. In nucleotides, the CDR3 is TGTGCCAGCACCTTCCTCCCCACTAGCGGGAGAGGATACGAGCAGTACTTC. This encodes CASTFLPTSGRGYEQYF.

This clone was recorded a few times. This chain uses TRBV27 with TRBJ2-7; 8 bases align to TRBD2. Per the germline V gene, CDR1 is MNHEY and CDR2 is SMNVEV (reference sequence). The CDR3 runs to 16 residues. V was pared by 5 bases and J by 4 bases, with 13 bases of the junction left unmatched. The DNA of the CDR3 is TGTGCCAGCAGTCCCCGCCCCGGACTAGCAGAATACGAGCAGTACTTC. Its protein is CASSPRPGLAEYEQYF.

The CDR3 bases are TGTGCCGGTACCGGGACAGGGGGTTACAATGAGCAGTTCTTC. Its translation is CAGTGTGGYNEQFF. V usage is TRBV30 and J usage is TRBJ2-1; TRBD1 matches 11 bases. There are 14 residues in the CDR3. The V gene end was trimmed by 8 bases and the J gene end by 4 bases; junction bases not matched to a gene: 7. CDR1 and CDR2 (germline): GTSNPN, SVGIG (reference sequence).

The CDR3 DNA is TGTGCCTCAGGCCAGGGTCTTCGTAATGAAAAACTGTTTTTT. As protein: CASGQGLRNEKLFF. The genes are TRBV6-6 and TRBJ1-4; weak D call: TRBD1 (5 bases). The germline gives CDR1 MNHNY, CDR2 SVGAGI (reference sequence). The CDR3 covers 14 residues. Between the trimmed V and J ends, which lost 11 bases and 4 bases, there was a span of 17 bases.